The 5 T cell receptor beta chains reported below all come from one sample, sequenced in a study of early T cells in non-severe SARS-CoV-2 infection. TCRdb itself ran the 5' RACE reads through MiXCR, one entry per CDR3 protein. Altogether under 30,000 distinct CDR3 sequences are present, about 5.8% being singletons, with the ten largest covering 24%. Sequenced sample: whole blood. The receptors were gathered from an adult who was a healthcare worker with PCR-confirmed SARS-CoV-2 infection or an uninfected control (not recorded which).

The chain has TRBV7-3 and TRBJ2-3; possibly TRBD1 for D (5 bases). The CDR3 has 15 residues. Germline lookup yields CDR1 SGHTA and CDR2 FQGTGA. Between the trimmed V and J ends, which lost 1 base and 4 bases, there was a span of 12 bases. Written as DNA, the CDR3 is TGTGCCAGCAGCTTAATTGCAGGGATGGCAGATACGCAGTATTTT. Its translation: CASSLIAGMADTQYF.

This clonotype was detected many times. The chain has TRBV27 and TRBJ2-1, with D perhaps TRBD1 (6 bases). Trimming shortened V by 3 bases and J by 6 bases, and 12 bases separated the two germline ends. This CDR3 is 14 amino acids long. Germline V CDR1 and CDR2: MNHEY, SMNVEV (reference sequence). The CDR3 coding sequence is TGTGCCAGCAGTTTCCGCAGGGGTGGCAATGAGCAGTTCTTC. The encoded protein is CASSFRRGGNEQFF.

In this sample, this clonotype turned up many times. The chain combines TRBV20-1 with TRBJ1-1; TRBD1 might be the D (5 bases). V lost 1 base, J lost 2 bases, and 8 bases lay in between. The CDR3 sequence is 13 residues long. Germline-derived CDR1 and CDR2 are DFQATT and SNEGSKA (reference sequence). The CDR3 DNA sequence: TGCAGTGCTAGAGGGGACTTAAACACTGAAGCTTTCTTT. Translation gives CSARGDLNTEAFF.

The V call is TRBV7-6, the J call TRBJ2-5; 7 nucleotides line up with TRBD2. Germline V gives CDR1 SGHVS, CDR2 FNYEAQ. The J segment lost 2 bases and the V segment lost 5 bases, leaving 5 bases of the junction unmatched. The CDR3 contains 14 residues. Here the CDR3 DNA reads TGTGCCAGCAGCCCTCGGACTAGGCAAGAGACCCAGTACTTC. It specifies CASSPRTRQETQYF.

This clonotype came up a few times. This sequence joins TRBV20-1 and TRBJ2-7, with 9 positions matching TRBD1. V lost 4 bases to trimming and J lost 4 bases; unmatched junction nucleotides: 8. This CDR3 has 14 amino acids. From germline, CDR1 is DFQATT and CDR2 SNEGSKA (reference sequence). CDR3 residues: CSAISGTGWYEQYF. The DNA of the CDR3 is TGCAGTGCTATTTCCGGGACAGGGTGGTACGAGCAGTACTTC.